This TCR beta chain comes out of a study of identical twins. The CDR3 loop spans 15 amino acids. The V gene's germline CDR1 is DFQATT and CDR2 SNEGSKA (reference sequence). Trimming removed 0 bases from V and 6 bases from J, with 14 bases in between. Study-level findings and limits: The study found weaker excess twin sharing in beta out-of-frame sequences.

TCRdb recomputed calls from the 5' RACE reads with MiXCR, one row per CDR3 protein. The table has about 520,000 distinct CDR3 sequences, approximately 22% seen once. Concerning this clonotype: Its antigen remains unknown.

The same sample was also used in a study of T cells expressing NK-cell markers.

The chain has TRBV20-1 and TRBJ2-2; D perhaps matches TRBD1 (6 bases). Sequencing was performed on CD4+ T cells sorted from blood. The TCR sequence derives from a woman between 18 and 29 years old in good health. The chain's CDR3 is CSARDLGGPPGELFF. The CDR3 bases are TGCAGTGCTAGAGATCTAGGGGGACCCCCCGGGGAGCTGTTTTTT.